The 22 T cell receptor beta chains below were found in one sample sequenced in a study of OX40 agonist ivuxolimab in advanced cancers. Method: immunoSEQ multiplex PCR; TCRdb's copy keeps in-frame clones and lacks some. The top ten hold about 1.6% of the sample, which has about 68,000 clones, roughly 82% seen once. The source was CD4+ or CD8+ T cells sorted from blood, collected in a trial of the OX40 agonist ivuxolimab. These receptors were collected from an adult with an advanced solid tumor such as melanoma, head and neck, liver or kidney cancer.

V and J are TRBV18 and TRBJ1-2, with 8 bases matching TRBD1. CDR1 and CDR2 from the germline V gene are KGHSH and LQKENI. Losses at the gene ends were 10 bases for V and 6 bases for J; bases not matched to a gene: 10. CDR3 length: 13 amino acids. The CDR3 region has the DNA TGTGCCACACCTCGGCAGGGGGCAAATGGCTACACCTTC. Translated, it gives CATPRQGANGYTF.

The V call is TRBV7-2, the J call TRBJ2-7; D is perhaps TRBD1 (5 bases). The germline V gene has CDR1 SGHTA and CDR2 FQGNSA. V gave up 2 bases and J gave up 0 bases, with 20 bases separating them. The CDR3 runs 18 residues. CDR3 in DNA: TGTGCCAGCAGCTTAAGGCACAGCGTGGGGCCAGACTCCTACGAGCAGTACTTC. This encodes CASSLRHSVGPDSYEQYF.

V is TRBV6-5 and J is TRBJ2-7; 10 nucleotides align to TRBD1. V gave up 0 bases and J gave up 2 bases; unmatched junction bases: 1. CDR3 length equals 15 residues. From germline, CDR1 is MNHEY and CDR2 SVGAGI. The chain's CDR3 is CASSYSGQGTYEQYF. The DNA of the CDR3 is TGTGCCAGCAGTTACTCGGGACAGGGGACCTACGAGCAGTACTTC.

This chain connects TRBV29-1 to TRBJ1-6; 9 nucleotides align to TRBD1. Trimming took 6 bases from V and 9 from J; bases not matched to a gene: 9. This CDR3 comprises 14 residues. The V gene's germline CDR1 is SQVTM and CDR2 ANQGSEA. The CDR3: CSVTQGARGSPLHF. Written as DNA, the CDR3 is TGCAGCGTGACACAGGGGGCGAGGGGTTCACCCCTCCACTTT.

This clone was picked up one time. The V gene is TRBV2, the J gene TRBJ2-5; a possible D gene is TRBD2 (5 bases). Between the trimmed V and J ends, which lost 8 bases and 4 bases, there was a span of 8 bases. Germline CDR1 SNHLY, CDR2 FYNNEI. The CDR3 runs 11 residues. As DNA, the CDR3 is TGTGCCAGCGAGCGGACAGAGACCCAGTACTTC. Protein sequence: CASERTETQYF.

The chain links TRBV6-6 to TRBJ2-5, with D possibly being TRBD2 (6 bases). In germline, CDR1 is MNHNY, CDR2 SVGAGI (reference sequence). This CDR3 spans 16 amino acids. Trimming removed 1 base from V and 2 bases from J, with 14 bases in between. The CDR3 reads CASSYWSRGSQETQYF. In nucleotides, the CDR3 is TGTGCCAGCAGTTACTGGTCGCGGGGTTCTCAAGAGACCCAGTACTTC.

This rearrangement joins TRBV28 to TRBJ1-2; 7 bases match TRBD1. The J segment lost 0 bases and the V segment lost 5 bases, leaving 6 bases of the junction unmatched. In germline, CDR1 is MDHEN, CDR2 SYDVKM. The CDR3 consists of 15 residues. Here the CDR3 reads CASSPGQEANYGYTF. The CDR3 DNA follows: TGTGCCAGCAGTCCCGGACAGGAAGCTAACTATGGCTACACCTTC.

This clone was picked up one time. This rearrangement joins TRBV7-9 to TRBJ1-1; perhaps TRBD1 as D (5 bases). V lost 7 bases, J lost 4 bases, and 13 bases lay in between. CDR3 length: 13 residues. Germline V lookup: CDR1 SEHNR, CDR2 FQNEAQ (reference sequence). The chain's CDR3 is CASTWGESTEAFF. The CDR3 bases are TGTGCCAGCACATGGGGGGAGAGCACTGAAGCTTTCTTT.

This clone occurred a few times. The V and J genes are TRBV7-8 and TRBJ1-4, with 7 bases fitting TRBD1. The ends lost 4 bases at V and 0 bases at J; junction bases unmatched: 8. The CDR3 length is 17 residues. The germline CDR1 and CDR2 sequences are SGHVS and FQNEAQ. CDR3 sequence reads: CASSSNRDSATNEKLFF. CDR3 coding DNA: TGTGCCAGCAGCTCTAACCGGGACAGCGCAACTAATGAAAAACTGTTTTTT.

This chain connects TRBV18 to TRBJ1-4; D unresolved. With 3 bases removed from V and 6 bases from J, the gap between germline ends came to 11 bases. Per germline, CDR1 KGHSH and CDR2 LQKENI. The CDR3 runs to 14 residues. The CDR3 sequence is CASSPEWKDEKLFF. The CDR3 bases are TGTGCCAGCTCACCTGAGTGGAAAGATGAAAAACTGTTTTTT. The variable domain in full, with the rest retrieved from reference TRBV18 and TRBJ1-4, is NAGVMQNPRHLVRRRGQEARLRCSPMKGHSHVYWYRQLPEEGLKFMVYLQKENIIDESGMPKERFSAEFPKEGPSILRIQQVVRGDSAAYFCASSPEWKDEKLFFGSGTQLSVL.

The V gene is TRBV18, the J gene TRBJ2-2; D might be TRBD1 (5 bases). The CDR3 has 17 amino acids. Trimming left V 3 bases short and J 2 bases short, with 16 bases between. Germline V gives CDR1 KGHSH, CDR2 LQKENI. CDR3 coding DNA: TGTGCCAGCTCACCCCTCCCCCGGACAAGAAACACCGGGGAGCTGTTTTTT. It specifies CASSPLPRTRNTGELFF.

CDR3 in amino acids: CASSGTLGGGYGNQPQHF. As DNA, the CDR3 is TGTGCCAGCAGTGGGACACTGGGGGGGGGATATGGCAATCAGCCCCAGCATTTT. This chain joins TRBV6-1 and TRBJ1-5; D might be TRBD1 (5 bases). In germline, CDR1 is MNHNS, CDR2 SASEGT. V was shortened by 4 bases and J by 2 bases, with 21 bases between the two germline ends. The CDR3 is made up of 18 amino acids.

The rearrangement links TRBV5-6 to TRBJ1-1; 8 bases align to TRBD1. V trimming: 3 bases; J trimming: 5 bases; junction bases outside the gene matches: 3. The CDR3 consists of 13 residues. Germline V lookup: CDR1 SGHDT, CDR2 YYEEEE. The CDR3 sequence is CASSWGQATEAFF. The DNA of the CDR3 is TGTGCCAGCAGCTGGGGACAGGCGACTGAAGCTTTCTTT.

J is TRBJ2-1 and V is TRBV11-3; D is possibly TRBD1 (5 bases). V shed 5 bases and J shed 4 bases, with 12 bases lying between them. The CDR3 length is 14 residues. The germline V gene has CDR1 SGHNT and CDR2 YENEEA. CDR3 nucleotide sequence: TGTGCCAGCAGCCAGGGCGCGGTTTACAATGAGCAGTTCTTC. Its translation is CASSQGAVYNEQFF. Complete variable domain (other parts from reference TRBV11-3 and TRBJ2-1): EAGVVQSPRYKIIEKKQPVAFWCNPISGHNTLYWYLQNLGQGPELLIRYENEEAVDDSQLPKDRFSAERLKGVDSTLKIQPAELGDSAVYLCASSQGAVYNEQFFGPGTRLTVL.

CDR3: CSVESRAPGNTEAFF. CDR3 DNA: TGCAGCGTTGAAAGCAGGGCCCCAGGGAACACTGAAGCTTTCTTT. The rearrangement uses TRBV29-1 and TRBJ1-1, with D maybe TRBD1 (5 bases). V was cut by 2 bases and J by 1 base, with 14 bases left in between. This CDR3 is 15 amino acids long. The germline CDR1 and CDR2 sequences are SQVTM and ANQGSEA.

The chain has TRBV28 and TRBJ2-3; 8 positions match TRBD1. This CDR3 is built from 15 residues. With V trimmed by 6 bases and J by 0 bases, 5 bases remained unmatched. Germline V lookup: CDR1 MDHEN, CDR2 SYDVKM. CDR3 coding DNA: TGTGCCAGCAGCCGGACAGGGCCCAGCACAGATACGCAGTATTTT. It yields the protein CASSRTGPSTDTQYF.

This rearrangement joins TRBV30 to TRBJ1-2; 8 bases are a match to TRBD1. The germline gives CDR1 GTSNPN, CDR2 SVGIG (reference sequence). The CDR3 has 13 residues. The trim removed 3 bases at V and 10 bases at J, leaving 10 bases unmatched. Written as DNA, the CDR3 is TGTGCCTGGAGACTCCCCGGGACAGGACACTACACCTTC. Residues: CAWRLPGTGHYTF.

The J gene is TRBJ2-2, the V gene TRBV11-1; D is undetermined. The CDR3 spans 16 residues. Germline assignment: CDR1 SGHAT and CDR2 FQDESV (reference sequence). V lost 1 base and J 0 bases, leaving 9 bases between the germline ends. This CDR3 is CASSLDSAANTGELFF. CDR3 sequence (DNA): TGTGCCAGCAGCTTAGACTCGGCAGCGAACACCGGGGAGCTGTTTTTT.

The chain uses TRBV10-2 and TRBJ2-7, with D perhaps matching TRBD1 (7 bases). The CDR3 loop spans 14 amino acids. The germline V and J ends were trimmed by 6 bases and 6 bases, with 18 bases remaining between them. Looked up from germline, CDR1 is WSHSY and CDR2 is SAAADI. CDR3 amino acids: CASRDAGGSTEQYF. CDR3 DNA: TGCGCCAGCAGAGATGCAGGGGGGTCCACCGAGCAGTACTTC.

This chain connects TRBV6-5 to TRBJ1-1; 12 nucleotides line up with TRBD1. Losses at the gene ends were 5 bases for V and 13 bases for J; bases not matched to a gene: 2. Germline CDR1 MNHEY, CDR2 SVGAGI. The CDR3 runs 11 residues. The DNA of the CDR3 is TGTGCCAGCAGTCGGGACAGGGGGCTTTTCTTT. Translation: CASSRDRGLFF.

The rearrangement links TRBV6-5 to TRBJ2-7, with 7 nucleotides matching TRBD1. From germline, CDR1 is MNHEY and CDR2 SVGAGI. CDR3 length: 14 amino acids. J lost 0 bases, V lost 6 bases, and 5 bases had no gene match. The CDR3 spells CASSLTGLSYEQYF. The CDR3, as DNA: TGTGCCAGCAGCCTGACAGGGCTCTCCTACGAGCAGTACTTC.

CDR3 protein: CASSPSRETNTEAFF. The CDR3, as DNA: TGTGCCAGCAGCCCCTCGAGGGAGACGAACACTGAAGCTTTCTTT. This rearrangement joins TRBV7-2 to TRBJ1-1; D is ambiguous. V dropped 5 bases and J dropped 1 base, with 14 bases sitting between them. In germline, CDR1 is SGHTA, CDR2 FQGNSA. The CDR3 has 15 amino acids.